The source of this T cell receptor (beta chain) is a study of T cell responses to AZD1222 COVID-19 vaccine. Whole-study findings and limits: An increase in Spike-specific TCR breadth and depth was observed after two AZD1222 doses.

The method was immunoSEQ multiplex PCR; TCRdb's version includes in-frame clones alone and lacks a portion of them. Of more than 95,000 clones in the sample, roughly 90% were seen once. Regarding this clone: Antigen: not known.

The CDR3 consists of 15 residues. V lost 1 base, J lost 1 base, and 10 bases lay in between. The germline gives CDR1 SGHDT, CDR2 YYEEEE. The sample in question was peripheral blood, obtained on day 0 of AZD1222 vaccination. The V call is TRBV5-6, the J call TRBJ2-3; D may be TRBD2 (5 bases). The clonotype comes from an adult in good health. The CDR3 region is CASSLLGEGTDTQYF. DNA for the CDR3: TGTGCCAGCAGCTTGTTGGGAGAAGGCACAGATACGCAGTATTTT.